This T cell receptor (beta chain) originates from a study of blood T cell repertoires in COVID-19. There are many counts of this clone. Original data processing: Scientists estimated how many nucleated cells there were by amplifying reference gene primers. Assay used: immunoSEQ multiplex PCR; TCRdb lists only in-frame clones, some missing. D and trimming come from the DNA, and the V and J calls and clone size come from that table. The sample shows about 110,000 clones, 69% of them seen only once. Germline V gene data show CDR1 as KGHSH and CDR2 as LQKENI. Between the trimmed V and J ends, which lost 3 bases and 4 bases, there was a span of 7 bases. This CDR3 is 13 amino acids long.

Specimen: peripheral blood. This TCR was recovered from a man older than 75 with acute or convalescent COVID-19. The rearrangement joins TRBV18 to TRBJ1-5; D uncertain. Written as DNA, the CDR3 is TGTGCCAGCTCACCGGGCCAAAATCAGCCCCAGCATTTT. Protein: CASSPGQNQPQHF.